This T cell receptor beta chain was sequenced for a study of blood T cell repertoires in COVID-19. Study-wide background: Among Cohort 3 donors, those recovered had two negative PCRs, clearance, or symptom resolution. PBMCs, B-cell-depleted T cells, or T cells were the source of the cDNA or gDNA that made up the material.

The CDR3 contains 16 residues. V was shortened by 0 bases and J by 2 bases, with 10 bases between the two germline ends. Germline CDR1 and CDR2: SGHVS and FNYEAQ. Generated by immunoSEQ multiplex PCR, the TCRdb table keeps only in-frame clones and is missing some. The sample has approximately 210,000 clones, roughly 84% seen once. The J gene is TRBJ2-2, the V gene TRBV7-6; a possible D gene is TRBD2 (5 bases). This clonotype originated in a man younger than 45 in a cohort exposed to, infected with or recovered from COVID-19 (not recorded which). Sequenced input: PBMCs or T cells enriched from blood (not recorded which). This chain's CDR3 is CASSLAPSSNTGELFF. CDR3 coding DNA: TGTGCCAGCAGCTTAGCGCCTAGCTCAAACACCGGGGAGCTGTTTTTT.